A single sample is the source of the 20 T cell receptor beta chains below, sequenced in a study of blood T cell repertoires in COVID-19. Sequenced by immunoSEQ multiplex PCR; TCRdb stores in-frame clones only, minus some. The sample lists roughly 290,000 clones, 70% to 90% occurring once. The sample taken for sequencing was PBMCs or T cells enriched from blood (not recorded which). The source of these receptors is a man younger than 40 who had recovered from COVID-19.

V gene TRBV9 combines with J gene TRBJ2-2; the D gene is possibly TRBD1 (6 bases). Per germline, CDR1 SGDLS and CDR2 YYNGEE. V lost 4 bases, J lost 4 bases, and 8 bases lay in between. This CDR3 spans 13 amino acids. The CDR3 sequence: CASSRGSTGELFF. CDR3 nucleotides: TGTGCCAGCAGCAGGGGGTCCACCGGGGAGCTGTTTTTT.

The chain joins TRBV4-3 to TRBJ1-1, with 7 bases aligning to TRBD1. The CDR3 totals 16 residues. With 2 bases clipped from V and 1 base from J, the junction kept 7 bases outside the gene matches. Germline CDR1 is LGHNA and CDR2 is YSLEER. CDR3: CASSQRRTGANTEAFF. The CDR3 DNA follows: TGCGCCAGCAGCCAACGTCGGACAGGAGCGAACACTGAAGCTTTCTTT.

The V and J genes are TRBV10-3 and TRBJ2-5, with TRBD1 identical over 10 bases. Germline CDR1 is ENHRY and CDR2 is SYGVKD. With 9 bases clipped from V and 1 base from J, the junction kept 8 bases outside the gene matches. The CDR3 is 15 amino acids. The CDR3 nucleotides are TGTGCCATAGCACCGGGACAGGGGTTCCAAGAGACCCAGTACTTC. Its translation: CAIAPGQGFQETQYF.

The chain combines TRBV6-2 or TRBV6-3 with TRBJ2-6; unclear D gene. Per germline, CDR1 MNHEY and CDR2 SVGEGT. The CDR3 loop spans 18 amino acids. Trimming stripped 0 bases from V and 0 bases from J, with 12 bases between. CDR3 in amino acids: CASSYSRASLSGANVLTF. The CDR3 DNA reads TGTGCCAGCAGTTACTCGAGAGCCTCCCTCTCTGGGGCCAACGTCCTGACTTTC.

J is TRBJ2-3 and V is TRBV7-6; D is unclear. Between the trimmed V and J ends, which lost 5 bases and 0 bases, there was a span of 9 bases. CDR1 is SGHVS and CDR2 is FNYEAQ in the germline V gene. The CDR3 is 14 residues long. The CDR3 here is CASSPLSSTDTQYF. In DNA form, the CDR3 reads TGTGCCAGCAGCCCGTTATCCAGCACAGATACGCAGTATTTT.

This chain connects TRBV6-2 or TRBV6-3 to TRBJ2-2, with D perhaps TRBD2 (6 bases). V gave up 5 bases and J gave up 1 base, with 8 bases separating them. In germline, CDR1 is MNHEY, CDR2 SVGEGT. The CDR3 is 14 amino acids. The CDR3 DNA is TGTGCCAGCAGTCATAGCGGGAACACCGGGGAGCTGTTTTTT. Translated: CASSHSGNTGELFF.

J is TRBJ2-2 and V is TRBV5-1, with 12 bases that match TRBD2. The trim removed 0 bases at V and 4 bases at J, leaving 7 bases unmatched. There are 18 residues in the CDR3. In germline, CDR1 is SGHRS, CDR2 YFSETQ. The DNA of the CDR3 is TGCGCCAGCAGCTTGGCCCTAGCGGGGGGGCTAGGCACCGGGGAGCTGTTTTTT. It is translated as CASSLALAGGLGTGELFF.

The chain is built from TRBV2 and TRBJ2-7, with D possibly matching TRBD1 (6 bases). Trimming pared 6 bases from V and 0 bases from J, leaving 12 bases between. The CDR3 consists of 14 residues. Germline CDR1 and CDR2: SNHLY and FYNNEI. The CDR3 DNA follows: TGTGCCAGCAGCTTCGGACAGAGCTCCTACGAGCAGTACTTC. The encoded protein is CASSFGQSSYEQYF.

This clone is a singleton in its sample. V usage is TRBV5-1 and J usage is TRBJ1-2; 9 bases are a match to TRBD1. Trimming removed 3 bases from V and 4 bases from J; junction bases left unmatched: 4. CDR1 and CDR2 from the germline V gene are SGHRS and YFSETQ. This CDR3 has 14 amino acids. In DNA form, the CDR3 reads TGCGCCAGCAGCTCCGGGACAGGGAGCTATGGCTACACCTTC. Translated, it gives CASSSGTGSYGYTF.

This clone occurred a few times. The chain joins TRBV5-1 to TRBJ1-1; D gene unclear. The CDR3 contains 14 residues. Germline V gene data show CDR1 as SGHRS and CDR2 as YFSETQ. With 0 bases removed from V and 0 bases from J, the gap between germline ends came to 6 bases. CDR3 coding DNA: TGCGCCAGCAGCTTGGGACACATGAACACTGAAGCTTTCTTT. Its translation is CASSLGHMNTEAFF.

The rearrangement uses TRBV19 and TRBJ1-3, with D possibly TRBD1 on 6 matching bases. Trimming pared 9 bases from V and 3 bases from J, leaving 12 bases between. CDR1 LNHDA and CDR2 SQIVND come from the germline V gene (reference sequence). This CDR3 spans 13 amino acids. This chain's CDR3 is CASQRGNGNTIYF. DNA for the CDR3: TGTGCCAGCCAGAGGGGGAATGGAAACACCATATATTTT.

The chain joins TRBV7-2 to TRBJ2-1, with D possibly matching TRBD1 (6 bases). The CDR3 sequence is 16 residues long. Germline V CDR1 and CDR2: SGHTA, FQGNSA. Trimming took off 5 bases at V and 4 bases at J, with 18 bases between the two ends. Here the CDR3 reads CASSTSRVRGYNEQFF. CDR3 DNA sequence: TGTGCCAGCAGCACATCCCGGGTTAGGGGGTACAATGAGCAGTTCTTC.

This clone was seen more than once but under ten times. V and J are TRBV7-8 and TRBJ2-4, with a tentative D call TRBD2 (5 bases). From germline, CDR1 is SGHVS and CDR2 FQNEAQ. Trimming removed 5 bases from V and 2 bases from J, with 13 bases in between. This CDR3 contains 15 residues. For the CDR3, the DNA is TGTGCCAGCAGCGTCGGTGGCGGGTCCAAAAACATTCAGTACTTC. Its protein is CASSVGGGSKNIQYF. The whole variable domain, remainder taken from reference TRBV7-8 and TRBJ2-4, is GAGVSQSPRYKVAKRGQDVALRCDPISGHVSLFWYQQALGQGPEFLTYFQNEAQLDKSGLPSDRFFAERPEGSVSTLKIQRTQQEDSAVYLCASSVGGGSKNIQYFGAGTRLSVL.

This clone was counted a few times. The chain is built from TRBV7-2 and TRBJ2-3; D is undetermined. CDR1 is SGHTA and CDR2 is FQGNSA in the germline V gene. The CDR3 is 15 amino acids. V was pared by 3 bases and J by 2 bases, with 12 bases between. The CDR3 nucleotides read TGTGCCAGCAGCTTGCAGGTTCAGGACACAGATACGCAGTATTTT. Encoded protein: CASSLQVQDTDTQYF.

Notes on this clone: The same CDR3 arises from other DNA sequences in this sample as well. The chain has TRBV10-3 and TRBJ1-6; D remains ambiguous. V lost 6 bases, J lost 0 bases, and 6 bases lay in between. Germline CDR1 ENHRY, CDR2 SYGVKD. This CDR3 region has 14 residues. The CDR3 DNA follows: TGTGCCATCAGAGGGAGCTCCTATAATTCACCCCTCCACTTT. Protein: CAIRGSSYNSPLHF.

The J gene is TRBJ1-5, the V gene TRBV6-5, with 10 bases fitting TRBD1. With V trimmed by 8 bases and J by 5 bases, 9 bases remained unmatched. This CDR3 region has 15 residues. In germline, CDR1 is MNHEY, CDR2 SVGAGI. This CDR3 reads CASATGGYSDQPQHF. The CDR3 DNA reads TGTGCCAGCGCGACAGGGGGCTATTCTGATCAGCCCCAGCATTTT.

The gene calls are TRBV12-5 and TRBJ2-1; TRBD2 aligns across 8 bases. Unmatched junction bases numbered 12, after V lost 4 bases and J lost 7 bases. CDR1 LGHNT and CDR2 FRNRAP come from the germline V gene. This CDR3 spans 16 amino acids. This CDR3 reads CASGSSRGGLGNEQFF. DNA for the CDR3: TGTGCTAGTGGTTCCTCCCGGGGGGGCCTGGGGAATGAGCAGTTCTTC.

This clone was recorded once. V is TRBV25-1 and J is TRBJ1-2; D not resolved. Deletions cut 1 base from V and 4 bases from J, with 10 bases between. Germline V gene sequence: CDR1 MGHDK, CDR2 SYGVNS. CDR3 length: 14 amino acids. For the CDR3, the DNA is TGTGCCAGCAGTGAATCAGGCAGATCCTATGGCTACACCTTC. Amino acids: CASSESGRSYGYTF.

The V gene is TRBV10-2, the J gene TRBJ1-2; D might be TRBD1 (5 bases). Germline V lookup: CDR1 WSHSY, CDR2 SAAADI. CDR3 length: 19 amino acids. Trimming removed 0 bases at V and 2 bases at J, with 22 bases between. DNA of the CDR3: TGCGCCAGCAGTGAGTCGGGGCAGGGTGCCAGAAACTTAAACTATGGCTACACCTTC. It is translated as CASSESGQGARNLNYGYTF.

The rearrangement joins TRBV14 to TRBJ2-1, with D uncertain. The CDR3 consists of 13 residues. Germline V lookup: CDR1 SGHDN, CDR2 FVKESK. The V and J ends lost 0 bases and 8 bases respectively, with 8 bases between them. The DNA for the CDR3 is TGTGCCAGCAGCCAAGATCACGGTGATGAGCAGTTCTTC. Amino acids: CASSQDHGDEQFF.